This TCR beta chain appears in the sequencing data of a study of cytomegalovirus exposure and HLA in healthy donors. Study in general: Unique TCRs numbering about 87 million, obtained from HLA-typed donors, made up an early data release.

The CDR3 runs to 13 residues. The V end was cut by 5 bases, the J end by 0 bases, with 5 bases between. Germline assignment: CDR1 LNHDA and CDR2 SQIVND (reference sequence). The PCR had 60 Vbeta and 13 Jbeta primers. Generated by immunoSEQ multiplex PCR, the TCRdb table keeps only in-frame clones and is missing some. The sample has about 140,000 clones; under 90% are singletons. This sequence was found in a man in his forties in good health and CMV-seronegative. Sequences were obtained from PBMCs. The gene calls are TRBV19 and TRBJ1-5; no clear D. Here the CDR3 DNA reads TGTGCCAGTAGTTCCAATAGCAATCAGCCCCAGCATTTT. It specifies CASSSNSNQPQHF.